The sequence of this T cell receptor beta chain was determined in a study of blood T cell repertoires in COVID-19. The assay was immunoSEQ multiplex PCR, and TCRdb's table has in-frame clones only and misses some. This table holds some 300,000 clones, around nine tenths found once. Deletions cut 2 bases from V and 7 bases from J, with 14 bases between. The CDR3 spans 14 residues. Per germline, CDR1 SEHNR and CDR2 FQNEAQ (reference sequence). The specimen was peripheral blood. This clonotype was sampled from a woman in her sixties or seventies with COVID-19, enrolled during active disease. The chain couples TRBV7-9 to TRBJ1-1; D gene uncertain. In DNA form, the CDR3 reads TGTGCCAGCAGCTTATCGGGTAATTCCGGTGAAGCTTTCTTT. This gives the protein CASSLSGNSGEAFF.